The 31 T cell receptor beta chains given below trace back to one sample, sequenced in a study of T cells in women clearing cervical HPV infection. The repertoire was sequenced with immunoSEQ multiplex PCR; TCRdb's copy has only in-frame clones and lacks some. The repertoire table contains 30,000 or so clones. Sequenced material: blood buffy coat. The receptor set was obtained from a woman aged 18-69 years with a cervical HPV16 infection that either progressed to CIN3+ or cleared (not recorded which).

Concerning this clone: The read terminates 3 residues ahead of where the CDR3 ends, so the germline J gene completes it. This chain joins TRBV7-2 and TRBJ1-1; a possible D gene is TRBD1 (6 bases). The CDR3 runs 13 residues. Germline CDR1 and CDR2: SGHTA and FQGNSA. V was pared by 4 bases and J by 1 base, with 7 bases between. The CDR3 loop reads CASSSDRNTEAFF. Incomplete CDR3 DNA: TGTGCCAGCAGCTCGGACAGGAACACTGAA.

CDR3 amino acids: CASTRTLSNQPQHF. CDR3 bases read: TGTGCCAGCACTCGGACACTTAGCAATCAGCCC. The V call is TRBV6-2 or TRBV6-3, the J call TRBJ1-5, with a possible D match to TRBD1 (5 bases). The CDR3 extends 3 residues past the end of the read, so its final part is completed from the germline J gene. There are 14 residues in the CDR3. The V gene lost 7 bases and the J gene lost 0 bases, with 10 bases spanning the gap. The germline gives CDR1 MNHEY, CDR2 SVGEGT.

In the case of this clone: The read ends 3 residues early relative to the CDR3; the germline J gene fills the gap. The chain carries TRBV7-2 and TRBJ1-2; 7 positions agree with TRBD1. The CDR3 extends over 15 amino acids. Losses at the gene ends were 3 bases for V and 2 bases for J; bases not matched to a gene: 6. The germline V gene encodes CDR1 SGHTA and CDR2 FQGNSA. The CDR3 sequence is CASSLQSGQNYGYTF. The sequenced part of the CDR3 DNA is TGTGCCAGCAGCTTGCAGTCGGGACAGAACTATGGC.

Comments on this clone: The missing CDR3 end, 3 residues past where the read stops, is filled in from the germline J gene. The rearrangement uses TRBV2 and TRBJ2-3, with TRBD2 matching 8 bases. The CDR3 is 16 amino acids. Germline assignment: CDR1 SNHLY and CDR2 FYNNEI. The sequenced CDR3 bases are TGTGCCAGCAGTGGTTTCGGGGGGGGCCCCCAAGAGACG. Its protein is CASSGFGGGPQET. The entire CDR3 sequence reads CASSGFGGGPQETQYF. Complete variable domain (other parts from reference TRBV2 and TRBJ2-3): EPEVTQTPSHQVTQMGQEVILRCVPISNHLYFYWYRQILGQKVEFLVSFYNNEISEKSEIFDDQFSVERPDGSNFTLKIRSTKLEDSAMYFCASSGFGGGPQETQYFGPGTRLTVL.

The CDR3 DNA, read in part, is TGCAGTGCTTTCGGGAGGGGACAGCACCCAGAGACTGAA. Translated, it gives CSAFGRGQHPETE. The CDR3 reads in full as CSAFGRGQHPETEAFF. The chain recombines TRBV20-1 with TRBJ1-1; 7 bases are a match to TRBD1. The sequence runs out 3 residues before the end of the CDR3; the remainder is reconstructed from the germline J gene. The J segment lost 5 bases and the V segment lost 5 bases, leaving 17 bases of the junction unmatched. This CDR3 comprises 16 residues. Germline-derived CDR1 and CDR2 are DFQATT and SNEGSKA (reference sequence).

Comments on this clone: The read comes to an end 3 residues before the CDR3 does, leaving the germline J gene to fill in the end. V and J are TRBV18 and TRBJ2-5, with D possibly matching TRBD2 (6 bases). The CDR3 consists of 15 residues. Germline V gene sequence: CDR1 KGHSH, CDR2 LQKENI. V was clipped by 3 bases and J by 2 bases, with 13 bases between them. This chain's CDR3 is CASSPRIADQETQYF. The sequenced part of the CDR3 DNA is TGTGCCAGCTCACCTAGAATAGCGGATCAAGAGACC. Drawing the rest from reference TRBV18 and TRBJ2-5, the complete variable domain is NAGVMQNPRHLVRRRGQEARLRCSPMKGHSHVYWYRQLPEEGLKFMVYLQKENIIDESGMPKERFSAEFPKEGPSILRIQQVVRGDSAAYFCASSPRIADQETQYFGPGTRLLVL.

A remark on this clone: Germline and junction disagree at one end, which may indicate a read error. CDR3 bases read: TGTGCTAGCAGCTTAGCTGAGGGTGACGAG. Protein product: CASSLAEGDE. The full-length CDR3 reads as CASSLAEGDEQYF. The rearrangement uses TRBV7-7 and TRBJ2-7, with a possible D match to TRBD2 (5 bases). The CDR3 end falls 3 residues outside the read, so it is completed with the germline J gene. The CDR3 covers 13 residues. The germline V gene encodes CDR1 SSHAT and CDR2 FNYEAQ (reference sequence).

Remarks on this clone: The read is 3 residues too short to cover the CDR3 end, so that end is filled in from the germline J gene. V and J are TRBV18 and TRBJ2-7, with D possibly TRBD1 on 6 matching bases. The V end was cut by 0 bases, the J end by 4 bases, with 13 bases between. Germline CDR1 reads KGHSH; CDR2 reads LQKENI. The CDR3 is made up of 15 amino acids. CDR3 DNA, as far as it was read: TGTGCCAGCTCACCACCGGGGGCAAAGAATTACGAG. Amino acids: CASSPPGAKNYE. The entire CDR3 sequence reads CASSPPGAKNYEQYF.

In the case of this clone: The CDR3 goes on 3 residues after the read ends, and that part is filled in from the germline J gene. The chain couples TRBV20-1 to TRBJ2-1; possibly TRBD1 for D (5 bases). Trimming left V 2 bases short and J 3 bases short, with 14 bases between. Germline V gene data show CDR1 as DFQATT and CDR2 as SNEGSKA (reference sequence). There are 15 residues in the CDR3. The CDR3 bases that were read are TGCAGTGCTAGAACGCCTGACAGACTCTACAATGAG. Amino acid sequence: CSARTPDRLYNE. The CDR3 in full is CSARTPDRLYNEQFF.

About this clone: The DNA ends 3 residues before the CDR3 does, and the rest of the CDR3 is filled in from the germline J gene. V gene TRBV30 combines with J gene TRBJ2-7; D is unclear. This CDR3 has 14 amino acids. Per the germline V gene, CDR1 is GTSNPN and CDR2 is SVGIG (reference sequence). V was cut by 2 bases and J by 1 base, with 12 bases left in between. This CDR3 is CAWSPLQNSYEQYF. CDR3 bases read: TGTGCCTGGAGTCCCTTACAGAATTCCTACGAG.

This clone is labeled medium-sized (0.01 to 0.1%) based on frequency. The DNA ends 3 residues before the CDR3 does, and the rest of the CDR3 is filled in from the germline J gene. The V gene is TRBV2, the J gene TRBJ2-3; D remains unclear. The CDR3 is made up of 14 amino acids. Germline lookup yields CDR1 SNHLY and CDR2 FYNNEI. The V and J ends lost 4 bases and 3 bases respectively, with 11 bases between them. The CDR3 region is CASSGVTQTDTQYF. The part of the CDR3 DNA that was read is TGTGCCAGCAGTGGGGTGACACAGACAGATACG.

On this clone itself: The read terminates 3 residues ahead of where the CDR3 ends, so the germline J gene completes it. The rearrangement uses TRBV7-2 and TRBJ2-7, with D tentatively TRBD2 (6 bases). V lost 6 bases and J 4 bases, leaving 16 bases between the germline ends. The CDR3 has 14 residues. Germline CDR1 and CDR2: SGHTA and FQGNSA. Incomplete CDR3 DNA: TGTGCCAGCAGTCCAGACGTCGGGGGATACGAG. Its translation: CASSPDVGGYE. The CDR3, in full, reads CASSPDVGGYEQYF. The full variable domain, completed using reference TRBV7-2 and TRBJ2-7, is GAGVSQSPSNKVTEKGKDVELRCDPISGHTALYWYRQSLGQGLEFLIYFQGNSAPDKSGLPSDRFSAERTGGSVSTLTIQRTQQEDSAVYLCASSPDVGGYEQYFGPGTRLTVT.

Regarding this clone: The read stops 3 residues short of the end of the CDR3; the missing end is completed from the germline J gene. The chain has TRBV7-9 and TRBJ1-1, with D unresolved. The CDR3 is 12 amino acids. Trimming left V 5 bases short and J 6 bases short, with 10 bases between. Germline CDR1 is SEHNR and CDR2 is FQNEAQ (reference sequence). This chain's CDR3 is CASSANSPEAFF. The sequenced CDR3 bases are TGTGCCAGCAGCGCTAACTCTCCTGAA.

Concerning this clone itself: Sequencing ends 3 residues short of the CDR3 end; the germline J gene provides the rest. This chain uses TRBV5-1 with TRBJ1-4; D is uncertain. Germline V gene data show CDR1 as SGHRS and CDR2 as YFSETQ. The CDR3 contains 16 residues. Trimming cost V 0 bases and J 0 bases, with 9 bases left between them. The CDR3 DNA, read in part, is TGCGCCAGCAGCTTGGGTTACAGAGCAACTAATGAAAAA. This encodes CASSLGYRATNEK. The full CDR3 is CASSLGYRATNEKLFF.

Turning to this clone: The read stops 3 residues short of the end of the CDR3; the missing end is completed from the germline J gene. The gene calls are TRBV2 and TRBJ1-2; 10 bases are a match to TRBD1. The CDR3 has 14 amino acids. CDR1 is SNHLY and CDR2 is FYNNEI in the germline V gene. The CDR3 bases that were read are TGTGCCAGCTTCGGGACAGGGGCTTCGAGGGAC. Residues: CASFGTGASRD. The whole CDR3 protein reads CASFGTGASRDYTF. The whole variable domain, filled in from reference TRBV2 and TRBJ1-2, reads EPEVTQTPSHQVTQMGQEVILRCVPISNHLYFYWYRQILGQKVEFLVSFYNNEISEKSEIFDDQFSVERPDGSNFTLKIRSTKLEDSAMYFCASFGTGASRDYTFGSGTRLTVV.

About this clone itself: The read terminates 3 residues ahead of where the CDR3 ends, so the germline J gene completes it. V gene TRBV30 combines with J gene TRBJ2-3, with 8 bases identical to TRBD2. The CDR3 is made up of 17 amino acids. Germline loops: CDR1 GTSNPN, CDR2 SVGIG (reference sequence). CDR3 DNA, as far as it was read: TGTGCCTGGAGTGGCCTGCTGGGGGCGGGGGGATTGAAGACG. Its protein product is CAWSGLLGAGGLKT. The whole CDR3 sequence is CAWSGLLGAGGLKTQYF.

As to this clone: The sequence runs out 3 residues before the end of the CDR3; the remainder is reconstructed from the germline J gene. The gene calls are TRBV2 and TRBJ1-4, with TRBD1 identical over 9 bases. CDR3 size: 16 residues. V trimming: 6 bases; J trimming: 8 bases; junction bases outside the gene matches: 13. CDR1 and CDR2 from the germline V gene are SNHLY and FYNNEI. CDR3 region: CASRISGTGPVEKLFF. The CDR3 bases that were read are TGTGCCAGCAGGATCTCCGGGACAGGGCCGGTAGAAAAA.

A remark on this clone: The read is 3 residues too short to cover the CDR3 end, so that end is filled in from the germline J gene. J is TRBJ2-7 and V is TRBV7-2; 10 bases are shared with TRBD1. The length of the CDR3 is 15 residues. The V segment lost 4 bases and the J segment 2 bases; nucleotides outside the gene matches: 5. Germline V gene sequence: CDR1 SGHTA, CDR2 FQGNSA. The sequenced CDR3 bases are TGTGCCAGCAGCTGGTCCGGGACAGGGGCCTACGAG. Protein product: CASSWSGTGAYE. The full CDR3 protein reads CASSWSGTGAYEQYF.

About this clone: The CDR3 goes on 3 residues after the read ends, and that part is filled in from the germline J gene. This chain uses TRBV5-1 with TRBJ2-7; 8 bases are shared with TRBD2. CDR1 SGHRS and CDR2 YFSETQ come from the germline V gene. V gave up 4 bases and J gave up 2 bases; unmatched junction bases: 5. There are 14 residues in the CDR3. Partial CDR3 DNA: TGCGCCAGCAGCCTTAGCGGGGTCCCCTACGAG. Translation: CASSLSGVPYE. The full-length CDR3 reads as CASSLSGVPYEQYF.

Regarding this clone: The read comes to an end 3 residues before the CDR3 does, leaving the germline J gene to fill in the end. The chain uses TRBV7-2 and TRBJ1-1; D is ambiguous. V lost 1 base and J lost 1, with 7 bases in between. This CDR3 spans 14 amino acids. From germline, CDR1 is SGHTA and CDR2 FQGNSA. CDR3 residues: CASSLGQRNTEAFF. The CDR3 bases that were read are TGTGCCAGCAGCTTAGGGCAGAGGAACACTGAA.

Comment on this clone: The read halts 3 residues ahead of the CDR3 end, with the missing end drawn from the germline J gene. This sequence joins TRBV20-1 and TRBJ1-1; 8 bases fit TRBD1. V trimming: 5 bases; J trimming: 0 bases; junction bases outside the gene matches: 5. CDR1 DFQATT and CDR2 SNEGSKA come from the germline V gene (reference sequence). The CDR3 length is 14 residues. The DNA read from the CDR3 is TGCAGTGCTGACAGGGGACTCCTGAACACTGAA. Protein: CSADRGLLNTE. The CDR3 in full is CSADRGLLNTEAFF.

As regards this clone: The observed sequence ends 3 residues before the CDR3 terminus, with the missing tail filled in from the germline J gene. J is TRBJ2-1 and V is TRBV5-1; perhaps TRBD2 as D (6 bases). Looked up from germline, CDR1 is SGHRS and CDR2 is YFSETQ. CDR3 length: 16 amino acids. Trimming removed 2 bases at V and 5 bases at J, with 17 bases between. CDR3 sequence reads: CASSFTLAVLNNEQFF. CDR3 DNA, as far as it was read: TGCGCCAGCAGCTTTACATTAGCGGTACTAAACAATGAG.

Points on this clone: The sequenced fragment ends 3 residues before the CDR3 boundary, so the rest is inferred from the germline J gene. This chain joins TRBV12-3 or TRBV12-4 and TRBJ2-7; D gene uncertain. The CDR3 is 13 amino acids. Trimming stripped 1 base from V and 2 bases from J, with 6 bases between. Partial CDR3 DNA: TGTGCCAGCAGTTTAGGCAGAACCTACGAG. Translation: CASSLGRTYE. The whole CDR3 reads CASSLGRTYEQYF.

CDR3 sequence: CASSSLRQYNEQFF. The CDR3 DNA, read in part, is TGTGCCAGCAGCTCACTTCGACAATACAATGAG. The chain employs TRBV11-2 and TRBJ2-1, with no clear D. The read terminates 3 residues ahead of where the CDR3 ends, so the germline J gene completes it. In germline, CDR1 is SGHAT, CDR2 FQNNGV. This CDR3 has 14 residues. Trimming took 4 bases from V and 4 from J, leaving 11 bases between them.

Regarding this clone: Read data end 3 residues before the CDR3 end; the end is taken from the germline J gene. The chain uses TRBV30 and TRBJ2-6; possibly TRBD2 for D (5 bases). The CDR3 loop spans 17 amino acids. The ends were cut back, 1 base at V and 0 bases at J, with 13 bases in the middle. Germline V CDR1 and CDR2: GTSNPN, SVGIG (reference sequence). Incomplete CDR3 DNA: TGTGCCTGGAGTGGGAGGCAGGACTCCTCTGGGGCCAACGTC. It translates to CAWSGRQDSSGANV. The full CDR3 is CAWSGRQDSSGANVLTF.

In the case of this clone: The read is 3 residues too short to cover the CDR3 end, so that end is filled in from the germline J gene. The rearrangement joins TRBV6-2 or TRBV6-3 to TRBJ2-7; TRBD1 might be the D (6 bases). Germline CDR1 and CDR2: MNHEY and SVGEGT. The V end lost 5 bases, the J end lost 0 bases, and 11 bases lay between the germline ends. The CDR3 sequence is 14 residues long. Incomplete CDR3 DNA: TGTGCCAGCAGTCGGACAGAGAGCTCCTACGAG. Translating gives CASSRTESSYE. The entire CDR3 sequence reads CASSRTESSYEQYF.

Concerning this clone itself: The CDR3 extends 3 residues past the end of the read, so its final part is completed from the germline J gene. J is TRBJ2-1 and V is TRBV24-1, with 9 bases fitting TRBD1. The germline V gene has CDR1 KGHDR and CDR2 SFDVKD. Unmatched junction bases numbered 2, after V lost 3 bases and J lost 3 bases. This CDR3 contains 15 residues. The CDR3 is CATSDPGQGYNEQFF. The CDR3 bases that were read are TGTGCCACCAGTGATCCGGGACAGGGCTACAATGAG.

Remarks on this clone: The read falls 3 residues short of the CDR3 end, and the missing part is taken from the germline J gene. The chain combines TRBV30 with TRBJ1-6; 7 nucleotides align to TRBD1. After removal of 4 bases from V and 7 bases from J, the junction contained 4 bases not matched to a gene. The CDR3 runs 13 residues. CDR1 is GTSNPN and CDR2 is SVGIG in the germline V gene (reference sequence). The CDR3 bases that were read are TGTGCCTGGACGCTACAGGGGAATTCACCC. Its translation is CAWTLQGNSP. The entire CDR3 reads CAWTLQGNSPLHF.

Turning to this clone: The read gets to within 3 residues of the CDR3 end, and the germline J gene fills in the rest. This sequence joins TRBV4-1 and TRBJ1-4; TRBD1 agrees at 7 bases. Germline V gives CDR1 MGHRA, CDR2 YSYEKL. CDR3 length: 15 residues. Unmatched junction bases numbered 9, after V lost 6 bases and J lost 5 bases. CDR3: CASRLSGQRNEKLFF. The covered CDR3 bases are TGCGCCAGCAGACTCTCGGGACAGAGGAATGAAAAA.

A note on this clone: The CDR3 is cut off 3 residues early in the read; its end comes from the germline J gene. The chain uses TRBV28 and TRBJ2-1; D perhaps matches TRBD2 (6 bases). The CDR3 extends over 13 amino acids. The germline V gene encodes CDR1 MDHEN and CDR2 SYDVKM. V dropped 8 bases and J dropped 8 bases, with 16 bases sitting between them. The CDR3 reads CASGGGSAHEQFF. The sequenced part of the CDR3 DNA is TGTGCCAGCGGTGGGGGGTCGGCACATGAG.

A word on this clone: The DNA ends 3 residues before the CDR3 does, and the rest of the CDR3 is filled in from the germline J gene. The V and J genes are TRBV12-3 or TRBV12-4 and TRBJ2-5; tentative D call: TRBD1 (6 bases). CDR3 size: 12 residues. Trimming left V 5 bases short and J 6 bases short, with 10 bases between. The CDR3 bases that were read are TGTGCCAGCAGTAAGACAGGCCAGACC. Its translation is CASSKTGQT. The whole CDR3 protein is CASSKTGQTQYF.